Given below is one T cell receptor (beta chain) in context. The data were obtained in a study of shared clonotypes between healthy human individuals. In the sorted-subset replicate PCRs, approximately 200 ng DNA, 25,000 to 30,000 T cell genomes, was used. In the study's own analysis: Filtering differed since immunoSEQ provided only junctions, with no quality scores. Generated by immunoSEQ multiplex PCR, the TCRdb table keeps only in-frame clones and is missing some. D and trimming come from the DNA, and the V and J calls and clone size come from that table. The sample holds some 630,000 clones, 55% to 75% seen once. Those who donated, Caucasian adults without exception, all lived in Nashville, Tennessee. V was clipped by 0 bases and J by 4 bases, with 12 bases between them. Germline lookup yields CDR1 SGDLS and CDR2 YYNGEE. CDR3 size: 15 residues.

The sequencing sample was made of memory CD4+ T cells sorted from blood. Subset defined: CD45RA-negative fraction. The receptor's source is a woman aged 30 to 39 in good health. V gene TRBV9 combines with J gene TRBJ2-3; D is unclear. The CDR3 is CASSVGSSRSDTQYF. CDR3 coding DNA: TGTGCCAGCAGCGTAGGTAGTAGTCGTTCAGATACGCAGTATTTT.